This T cell receptor beta chain was observed in a study of cytomegalovirus exposure and HLA in healthy donors. General study findings and limits: In presence/absence analyses, roughly uniform sequencing depth across donors was assumed. For TCR beta chains, V- and J-gene trimming was later linked to a missense DCLRE1C variant.

Regarding this clone: Its target is unknown. Other nucleotide sequences from this sample produce the same CDR3.

With 60 Vbeta and 13 Jbeta primers, the PCR was carried out. Data came from immunoSEQ multiplex PCR; TCRdb stores just in-frame clones and leaves some out. The sample contains more than 150,000 clones, approximately 82% of which appear only once. This TCR was recovered from a girl between 2 and 10 years old in good health and CMV-seropositive. Sequenced input: PBMCs.

DNA of the CDR3: TGCAGTGCGGAAAGGGGAACTGAAGCTTTCTTT. The encoded protein is CSAERGTEAFF. The chain uses TRBV20-1 and TRBJ1-1, with a possible D match to TRBD1 (5 bases). Germline V gene lookup returns CDR1 DFQATT and CDR2 SNEGSKA (reference sequence). CDR3 length equals 11 residues. V shed 6 bases and J shed 5 bases, with 10 bases lying between them.